The 18 T cell receptor beta chains presented below share a single source sample, sequenced in a study of T cell repertoires in cytomegalovirus infection. The antigens for these receptors are not known. In TCRdb, the reads were re-called with MiXCR into one record per CDR3 protein. The data hold 900,000 to 950,000 distinct CDR3 sequences, with about a third observed a single time. The sequences come from cultured CD8+ T cells from PBMCs, collected from culture after CMV antigen stimulation. The receptors derive from a human donor in good health (CMV status not recorded). Some clones in this sample may be carry-over from other donors' samples.

This clonotype has more than one count but fewer than ten. The V call is TRBV20-1, the J call TRBJ1-2, with D unclear. This CDR3 is built from 8 residues. The V gene's germline CDR1 is DFQATT and CDR2 SNEGSKA (reference sequence). This CDR3 reads CSGDGYTF. In nucleotides, the CDR3 is TGCAGCGGAGATGGCTACACCTTC.

This clonotype was counted ten times or more. The chain links TRBV6-5 to TRBJ1-1; D may be TRBD1 (5 bases). Germline CDR1 is MNHEY and CDR2 is SVGAGI. The CDR3 extends over 14 amino acids. Between the trimmed V and J ends, which lost 0 bases and 1 base, there was a span of 6 bases. In DNA form, the CDR3 reads TGTGCCAGCAGTTACTCGACAGAGAACACTGAAGCTTTCTTT. This codes for CASSYSTENTEAFF.

There are a few counts of this clonotype. The chain is built from TRBV29-1 and TRBJ2-2, with 11 bases that match TRBD1. J was trimmed by 5 bases and V by 6 bases; bases with no gene match: 11. CDR3 length: 16 amino acids. CDR1 is SQVTM and CDR2 is ANQGSEA in the germline V gene. CDR3 DNA: TGCAGCGTGGATGCAACCGGGACAGGGGGAACCGGGGAGCTGTTTTTT. Translating it yields CSVDATGTGGTGELFF.

V gene TRBV19 combines with J gene TRBJ1-1; D not certain. In germline, CDR1 is LNHDA, CDR2 SQIVND (reference sequence). The CDR3 is 15 residues long. Between the trimmed V and J ends, which lost 2 bases and 4 bases, there was a span of 14 bases. This chain's CDR3 is CASSISAGGLTEAFF. The CDR3 DNA is TGTGCCAGTAGTATATCGGCAGGAGGGCTCACTGAAGCTTTCTTT.

The chain links TRBV6-5 to TRBJ1-1, with D perhaps matching TRBD1 (5 bases). CDR3 length equals 16 residues. Germline values: CDR1 MNHEY, CDR2 SVGAGI. The V and J ends lost 4 bases and 1 base respectively, with 16 bases between them. The CDR3 DNA reads as TGTGCCAGCAGTTGGGGCCCGGGGGAGGGGAACACTGAAGCTTTCTTT. It translates to CASSWGPGEGNTEAFF.

The chain combines TRBV27 with TRBJ1-1; D unclear. This CDR3 region has 14 residues. Between the trimmed V and J ends, which lost 4 bases and 2 bases, there was a span of 11 bases. Germline loops: CDR1 MNHEY, CDR2 SMNVEV (reference sequence). CDR3 DNA: TGTGCCAGCAGTTACACGAACGGTAACACTGAAGCTTTCTTT. As protein: CASSYTNGNTEAFF.

Concerning this clonotype itself: At one end, the junction sequence differs from germline, possibly due to a read error. V is TRBV5-6 and J is TRBJ1-6; D is possibly TRBD1 (6 bases). The CDR3 covers 18 residues. Germline CDR1 is SGHDT and CDR2 is YYEEEE. CDR3 DNA sequence: TGTGCCGGCAGCTCCTCAGGGGCCCCAGTAGCTGGGAATTCACCCCTCCACTTT. Its translation is CAGSSSGAPVAGNSPLHF. Full variable domain (rest looked up from reference TRBV5-6 and TRBJ1-6): DAGVTQSPTHLIKTRGQQVTLRCSPKSGHDTVSWYQQALGQGPQFIFQYYEEEERQRGNFPDRFSGHQFPNYSSELNVNALLLGDSALYLCAGSSSGAPVAGNSPLHFGNGTRLTVT.

Turning to this clonotype: At one end, the junction sequence differs from germline, possibly due to a read error. The chain employs TRBV5-3 and TRBJ1-1; D might be TRBD1 (5 bases). Being an ORF, TRBV5-3 has a function that is uncertain. The CDR3 is 16 residues long. In nucleotides, the CDR3 is TGTGCCAGCACTTCCCGGGGGGAGGCGCCGAACGCTGAAGCTTTCTTT. This codes for CASTSRGEAPNAEAFF.

This chain connects TRBV28 to TRBJ1-1, with D hard to call. Germline CDR1 and CDR2: MDHEN and SYDVKM. V was cut by 3 bases and J by 0 bases, with 11 bases left in between. This CDR3 region has 15 residues. CDR3 nucleotide sequence: TGTGCCAGCAGTTTTGGTGGGCCGCTGAACACTGAAGCTTTCTTT. Translating gives CASSFGGPLNTEAFF.

This clonotype was recorded a few times. CDR3 coding DNA: TGCAGTGCTAGAGATCGTCTAGCGGTCCGCTCCTACGAGCAGTACTTC. Amino acids: CSARDRLAVRSYEQYF. This sequence joins TRBV20-1 and TRBJ2-7, with 7 bases fitting TRBD2. Germline trimming cut 0 bases from V and 0 bases from J; bases unmatched to any gene: 8. CDR1 and CDR2 (germline): DFQATT, SNEGSKA (reference sequence). The CDR3 totals 16 residues.

This clonotype has ten or more counts. The rearrangement joins TRBV7-2 to TRBJ2-7, with 7 positions matching TRBD1. Germline V gene sequence: CDR1 SGHTA, CDR2 FQGNSA. This CDR3 is built from 12 residues. V was clipped by 4 bases and J by 4 bases; unmatched bases: 1. The CDR3 sequence is CASSYRGYEQYV. The CDR3, as DNA: TGTGCCAGCAGCTACAGGGGTTACGAGCAGTACGTC.

Only a few counts were recorded for this clonotype. V gene TRBV7-2 combines with J gene TRBJ2-1; TRBD2 might be the D (5 bases). V was shortened by 5 bases and J by 6 bases, with 8 bases between the two germline ends. CDR1 is SGHTA and CDR2 is FQGNSA in the germline V gene. The CDR3 is 12 residues long. In DNA form, the CDR3 reads TGTGCCAGCAGCGTCGGACTCAATGAGCAGTTCTTC. Protein product: CASSVGLNEQFF. The complete variable domain, with remaining parts taken from reference TRBV7-2 and TRBJ2-1, reads GAGVSQSPSNKVTEKGKDVELRCDPISGHTALYWYRQSLGQGLEFLIYFQGNSAPDKSGLPSDRFSAERTGGSVSTLTIQRTQQEDSAVYLCASSVGLNEQFFGPGTRLTVL.

This clonotype has at least ten counts. The chain joins TRBV7-2 to TRBJ2-3, with 9 bases matching TRBD1. Germline V lookup: CDR1 SGHTA, CDR2 FQGNSA. CDR3 length equals 14 residues. Losses at the gene ends were 4 bases for V and 2 bases for J; bases not matched to a gene: 1. The CDR3 here is CASSWDRDTDTQYF. CDR3 bases: TGTGCCAGCAGCTGGGACAGGGACACAGATACGCAGTATTTT.

This clonotype was recorded a few times. The V call is TRBV4-1, the J call TRBJ2-1; D possibly corresponds to TRBD2 (6 bases). Per germline, CDR1 MGHRA and CDR2 YSYEKL. The V end lost 6 bases, the J end lost 4 bases, and 16 bases lay between the germline ends. This CDR3 contains 15 residues. This chain's CDR3 is CASRPGTSRYNEQFF. The CDR3 DNA reads TGCGCCAGCAGACCCGGGACTTCCCGATACAATGAGCAGTTCTTC.

The chain has TRBV7-4 and TRBJ1-2, with 7 bases matching TRBD1. V lost 10 bases to trimming and J lost 8 bases; unmatched junction nucleotides: 16. Germline CDR1 SGHVT, CDR2 SQSDAQ. CDR3 length: 14 residues. DNA of the CDR3: TGTGCCAACAGTAACCAGGGGGACCTCCTGGGCTACACCTTC. Amino acid sequence: CANSNQGDLLGYTF.

The table lists this clonotype with many counts. This chain links TRBV7-9 with TRBJ2-1, with D possibly TRBD2 on 7 matching bases. Germline CDR1 and CDR2: SEHNR and FQNEAQ (reference sequence). The CDR3 runs to 15 residues. V dropped 8 bases and J dropped 8 bases, with 22 bases sitting between them. The chain's CDR3 is CASPRPGGPGDEQFF. The CDR3 bases are TGTGCCAGCCCCAGGCCCGGGGGGCCGGGGGATGAGCAGTTCTTC.

This clonotype was detected a few times. The rearrangement uses TRBV15 and TRBJ2-3; 7 bases line up with TRBD1. Per germline, CDR1 LNHNV and CDR2 YYDKDF (reference sequence). J gave up 0 bases and V 4 bases, and 4 bases lay outside the gene matches. The CDR3 length is 15 residues. The CDR3 spells CATSIGTASTDTQYF. The CDR3, as DNA: TGTGCCACCAGCATCGGGACAGCTAGCACAGATACGCAGTATTTT. Full variable domain (outside the CDR3, taken from reference TRBV15 and TRBJ2-3): DAMVIQNPRYQVTQFGKPVTLSCSQTLNHNVMYWYQQKSSQAPKLLFHYYDKDFNNEADTPDNFQSRRPNTSFCFLDIRSPGLGDTAMYLCATSIGTASTDTQYFGPGTRLTVL.

The table lists this clonotype with a few counts. This rearrangement joins TRBV12-3 or TRBV12-4 to TRBJ2-7; D may be TRBD2 (6 bases). V was shortened by 5 bases and J by 1 base, with 15 bases between the two germline ends. The CDR3 is 15 residues long. CDR3 sequence: CASSRGDMVSYEQYF. The CDR3, as DNA: TGTGCCAGCAGTCGCGGGGATATGGTATCCTACGAGCAGTACTTC.